The 9 T cell receptor beta chains below were found in one sample sequenced in a study of T cells expressing NK-cell markers. For each CDR3 protein, TCRdb gives one entry from its re-call of the 5' RACE reads, without DNA. This repertoire comprises around 260,000 distinct CDR3 sequences; its ten largest clones make up roughly 4.2%. The sample was blood T cells: a sorted CD56 or NKG2C T cell subset, CD4+ or CD8+ T cells, or bulk PBMC T cells (not recorded which). These receptors came from a woman aged 18 to 75 in good health.

The chain carries TRBV10-3 and TRBJ2-3; the TRBD1 assignment by TCRdb is unverifiable without DNA. Germline V gene lookup returns CDR1 ENHRY and CDR2 SYGVKD. This CDR3 has 14 amino acids. CDR3 residues: CAIGSGATTDTQYF.

V usage is TRBV9 and J usage is TRBJ1-1. The CDR3 runs 11 residues. CDR1 is SGDLS, CDR2 YYNGEE, per germline. The CDR3 protein is CASGRDTEAFF.

The chain links TRBV24-1 to TRBJ1-1. The CDR3 has 14 residues. Per the germline V gene, CDR1 is KGHDR and CDR2 is SFDVKD. CDR3 region: CATPLTHLNTEAFF.

V and J are TRBV3-1 and TRBJ1-4; the TRBD1 assignment by TCRdb is unverifiable without DNA. The CDR3 has 15 amino acids. Germline assignment: CDR1 LGHDT and CDR2 YNNKEL (reference sequence). The CDR3 region is CASSQDRAGVEKLFF.

The J gene is TRBJ1-1, the V gene TRBV20-1; TCRdb's D gene call, TRBD1, goes unchecked for lack of DNA. The CDR3 has 14 amino acids. Germline-derived CDR1 and CDR2 are DFQATT and SNEGSKA (reference sequence). The CDR3 is CSARPGGVGTEAFF.

The rearrangement joins TRBV7-2 to TRBJ2-5; the TCRdb call, TRBD2, lacks DNA for checking. Germline values: CDR1 SGHTA, CDR2 FQGNSA. This CDR3 comprises 14 residues. CDR3 in amino acids: CASSSRLAEETQYF.

V gene TRBV7-9 combines with J gene TRBJ1-2; TCRdb names TRBD1, which stays unverified in the absence of DNA. The CDR3 is 14 amino acids. Germline CDR1 SEHNR, CDR2 FQNEAQ (reference sequence). CDR3 protein: CASSAPGQVYGYTF.

The J gene is TRBJ2-1, the V gene TRBV7-9; TCRdb lists TRBD2, though no DNA is available to test this call. The CDR3 spans 17 residues. Germline V gene sequence: CDR1 SEHNR, CDR2 FQNEAQ (reference sequence). CDR3 residues: CASSLVLAMSPYNEQFF.

The chain couples TRBV28 to TRBJ2-7; checking the TCRdb D call of TRBD1 is not possible without DNA. Germline assignment: CDR1 MDHEN and CDR2 SYDVKM. The CDR3 length is 14 residues. CDR3 residues: CASSFYRVLNEQYF.